The sequence of this T cell receptor beta chain was determined in a study of OX40 agonist ivuxolimab in advanced cancers. Study conclusions and caveats: CD4+ and CD8+ T cells in blood underwent clonal expansion by week 6 at 0.1 to 3.0 mg/kg.

The CDR3 length is 17 residues. Germline CDR1 reads SGHRS; CDR2 reads YFSETQ. V was pared by 0 bases and J by 1 base, with 4 bases of the junction left unmatched. TCRdb keeps only in-frame clones here, not all; method: immunoSEQ multiplex PCR. The table lists 60,000 to 90,000 clones, 65% to 85% of them singletons. On this clone: Its antigen is unidentified.

The chain links TRBV5-1 to TRBJ2-1; 10 bases align to TRBD2. The material sequenced was CD4+ or CD8+ T cells sorted from blood, taken in a trial of the OX40 agonist ivuxolimab. The origin of this receptor is an adult with an advanced solid tumor such as melanoma, head and neck, liver or kidney cancer. Here the CDR3 DNA reads TGCGCCAGCAGCTTGGTTCCAGCGGGGGGGTCCTACAATGAGCAGTTCTTC. Translating gives CASSLVPAGGSYNEQFF.